The entry below gives a single T cell receptor (beta chain) sequence along with its context. Its specificity is not known. This sample includes further DNA sequences coding for the same CDR3. TCRdb's table, derived via immunoSEQ multiplex PCR, lists solely in-frame clones and lacks some. The data contain millions of clones, around nine tenths of them seen just once; the ten biggest clones take up around 0.15%. These data are taken from a study of shared clonotypes between healthy human individuals. Findings and limits, study-wide: It was expected that sequencing depth would affect clonotype sharing among donors.

Input material: naive CD4+ T cells sorted from blood. Described subset: CD45RA+ positively selected. The sequence derives from a young man in good health.

The chain's CDR3 is CASSLAPSSYEQYF. In nucleotides, the CDR3 is TGCGCCAGCAGCTTGGCCCCTAGCAGCTACGAGCAGTACTTC. The V and J genes are TRBV5-1 and TRBJ2-7; D perhaps matches TRBD2 (5 bases). Trimming took 0 bases from V and 3 from J, leaving 10 bases between them. CDR3 size: 14 residues. The germline V gene encodes CDR1 SGHRS and CDR2 YFSETQ.